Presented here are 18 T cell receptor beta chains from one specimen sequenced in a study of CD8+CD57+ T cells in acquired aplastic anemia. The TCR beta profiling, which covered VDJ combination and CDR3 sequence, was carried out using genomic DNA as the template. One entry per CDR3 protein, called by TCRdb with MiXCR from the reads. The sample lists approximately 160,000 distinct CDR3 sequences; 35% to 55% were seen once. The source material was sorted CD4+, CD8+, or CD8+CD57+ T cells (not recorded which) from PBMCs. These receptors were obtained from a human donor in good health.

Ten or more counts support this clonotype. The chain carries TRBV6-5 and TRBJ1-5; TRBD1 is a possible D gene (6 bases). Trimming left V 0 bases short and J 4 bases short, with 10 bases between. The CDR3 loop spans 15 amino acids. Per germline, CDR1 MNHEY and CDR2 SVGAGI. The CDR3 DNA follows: TGTGCCAGCAGTTACTCAGGGGGGATTAATCAGCCCCAGCATTTT. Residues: CASSYSGGINQPQHF.

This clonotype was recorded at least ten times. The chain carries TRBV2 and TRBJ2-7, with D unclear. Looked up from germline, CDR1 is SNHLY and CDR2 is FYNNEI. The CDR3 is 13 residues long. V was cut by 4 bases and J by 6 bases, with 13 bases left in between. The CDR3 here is CASSVISVSEQYF. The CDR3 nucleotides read TGTGCCAGCAGTGTGATTAGTGTGTCCGAGCAGTACTTC.

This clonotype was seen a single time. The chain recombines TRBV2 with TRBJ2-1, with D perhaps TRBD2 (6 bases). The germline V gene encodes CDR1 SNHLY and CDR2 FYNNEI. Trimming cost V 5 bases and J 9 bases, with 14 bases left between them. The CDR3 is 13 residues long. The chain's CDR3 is CASSSLALGEQFF. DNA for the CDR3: TGTGCCAGCAGTTCGCTAGCGTTGGGTGAGCAGTTCTTC. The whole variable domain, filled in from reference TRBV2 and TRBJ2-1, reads EPEVTQTPSHQVTQMGQEVILRCVPISNHLYFYWYRQILGQKVEFLVSFYNNEISEKSEIFDDQFSVERPDGSNFTLKIRSTKLEDSAMYFCASSSLALGEQFFGPGTRLTVL.

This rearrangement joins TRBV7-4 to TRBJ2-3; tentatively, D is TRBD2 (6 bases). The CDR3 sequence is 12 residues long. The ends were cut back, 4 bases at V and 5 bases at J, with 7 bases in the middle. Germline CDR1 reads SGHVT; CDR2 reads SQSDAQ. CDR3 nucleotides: TGTGCCAGCAGCTGGCGGGGAGATACGCAGTATTTT. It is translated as CASSWRGDTQYF.

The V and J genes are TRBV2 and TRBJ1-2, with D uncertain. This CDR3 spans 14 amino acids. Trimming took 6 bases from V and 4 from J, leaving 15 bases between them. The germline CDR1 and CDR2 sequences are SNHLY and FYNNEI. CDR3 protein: CASRLAESGYGYTF. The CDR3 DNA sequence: TGTGCCAGCAGGCTAGCAGAGTCTGGCTATGGCTACACCTTC. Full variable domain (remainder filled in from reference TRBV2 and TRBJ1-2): EPEVTQTPSHQVTQMGQEVILRCVPISNHLYFYWYRQILGQKVEFLVSFYNNEISEKSEIFDDQFSVERPDGSNFTLKIRSTKLEDSAMYFCASRLAESGYGYTFGSGTRLTVV.

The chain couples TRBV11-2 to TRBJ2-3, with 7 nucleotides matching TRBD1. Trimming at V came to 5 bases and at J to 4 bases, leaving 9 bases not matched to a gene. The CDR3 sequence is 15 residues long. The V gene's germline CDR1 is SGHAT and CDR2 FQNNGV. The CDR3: CASSDRAGRADTQYF. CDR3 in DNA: TGTGCCAGCAGCGACAGGGCCGGGCGGGCAGATACGCAGTATTTT.

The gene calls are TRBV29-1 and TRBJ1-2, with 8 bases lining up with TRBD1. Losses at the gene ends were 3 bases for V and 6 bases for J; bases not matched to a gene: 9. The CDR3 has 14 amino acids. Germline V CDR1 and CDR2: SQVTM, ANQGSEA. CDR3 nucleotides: TGCAGCGTTGACTCATTCGACAGGGGAGATGGCTACACCTTC. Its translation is CSVDSFDRGDGYTF.

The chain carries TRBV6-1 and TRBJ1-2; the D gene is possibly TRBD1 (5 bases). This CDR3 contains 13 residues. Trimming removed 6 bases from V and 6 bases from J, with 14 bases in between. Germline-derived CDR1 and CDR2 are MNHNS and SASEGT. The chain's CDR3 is CASRAPGGDGYTF. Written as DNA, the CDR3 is TGTGCCAGCAGGGCCCCAGGAGGGGATGGCTACACCTTC.

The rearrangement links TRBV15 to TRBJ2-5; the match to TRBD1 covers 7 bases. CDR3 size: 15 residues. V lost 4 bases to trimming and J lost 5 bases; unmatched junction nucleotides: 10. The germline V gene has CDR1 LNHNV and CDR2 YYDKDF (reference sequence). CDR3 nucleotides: TGTGCCACCAGCACCTTAGAGACAGGGTTTGAGACCCAGTACTTC. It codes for CATSTLETGFETQYF.

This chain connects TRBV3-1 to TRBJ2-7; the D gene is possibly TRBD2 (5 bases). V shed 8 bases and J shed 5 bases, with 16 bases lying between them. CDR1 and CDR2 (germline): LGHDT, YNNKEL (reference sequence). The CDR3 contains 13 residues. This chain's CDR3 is CASARGLGHEQYF. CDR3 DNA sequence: TGTGCCAGCGCACGGGGTCTGGGCCACGAGCAGTACTTC.

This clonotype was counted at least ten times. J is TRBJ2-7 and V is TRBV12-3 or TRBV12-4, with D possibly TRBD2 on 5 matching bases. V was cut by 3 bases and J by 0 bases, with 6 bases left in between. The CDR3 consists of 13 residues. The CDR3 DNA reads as TGTGCCAGCAGTTTTGCGGGCTCCTACGAGCAGTACTTC. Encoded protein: CASSFAGSYEQYF.

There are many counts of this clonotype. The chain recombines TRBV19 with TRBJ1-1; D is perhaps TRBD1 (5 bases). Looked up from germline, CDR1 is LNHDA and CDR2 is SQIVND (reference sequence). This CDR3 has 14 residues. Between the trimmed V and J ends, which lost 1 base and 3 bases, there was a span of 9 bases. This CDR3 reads CASSIVGDYTEAFF. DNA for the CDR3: TGTGCCAGTAGTATAGTAGGGGATTACACTGAAGCTTTCTTT.

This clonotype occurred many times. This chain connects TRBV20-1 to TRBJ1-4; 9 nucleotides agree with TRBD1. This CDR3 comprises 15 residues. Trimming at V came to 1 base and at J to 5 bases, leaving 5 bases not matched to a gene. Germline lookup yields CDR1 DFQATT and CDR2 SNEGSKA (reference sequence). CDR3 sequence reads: CSARATGGKNEKLFF. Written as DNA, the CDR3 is TGCAGTGCTAGAGCGACAGGGGGGAAGAATGAAAAACTGTTTTTT.

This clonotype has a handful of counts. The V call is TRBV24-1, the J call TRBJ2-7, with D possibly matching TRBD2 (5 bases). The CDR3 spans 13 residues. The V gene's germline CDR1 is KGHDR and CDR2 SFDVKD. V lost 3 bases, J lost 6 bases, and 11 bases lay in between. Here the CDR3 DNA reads TGTGCCACCAGTGATACCCGGACTTTCGAGCAGTACTTC. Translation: CATSDTRTFEQYF.

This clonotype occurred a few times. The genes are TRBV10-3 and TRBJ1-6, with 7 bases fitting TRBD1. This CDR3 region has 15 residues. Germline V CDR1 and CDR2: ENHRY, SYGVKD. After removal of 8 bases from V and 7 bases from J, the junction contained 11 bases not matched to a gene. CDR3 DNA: TGTGCCATCGACGCCACCGGGACAGCCAATTCACCCCTCCACTTT. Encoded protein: CAIDATGTANSPLHF.

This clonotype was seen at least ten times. CDR3 sequence: CASSDQIETGELFF. In DNA form, the CDR3 reads TGTGCCAGCAGTGACCAGATCGAGACCGGGGAGCTGTTTTTT. The rearrangement links TRBV6-1 to TRBJ2-2; D gene ambiguous. The germline V gene has CDR1 MNHNS and CDR2 SASEGT. The CDR3 contains 14 residues. V lost 3 bases, J lost 5 bases, and 10 bases lay in between.

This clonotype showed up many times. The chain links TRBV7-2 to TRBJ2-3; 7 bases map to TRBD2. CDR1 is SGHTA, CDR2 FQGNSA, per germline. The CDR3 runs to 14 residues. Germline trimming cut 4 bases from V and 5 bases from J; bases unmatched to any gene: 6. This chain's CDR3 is CASSWARGEDTQYF. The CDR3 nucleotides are TGTGCCAGCAGCTGGGCCCGGGGGGAAGATACGCAGTATTTT.

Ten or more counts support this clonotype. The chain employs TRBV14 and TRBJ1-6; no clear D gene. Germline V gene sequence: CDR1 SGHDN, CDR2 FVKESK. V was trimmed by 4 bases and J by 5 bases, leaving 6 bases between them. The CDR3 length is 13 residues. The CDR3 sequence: CASSLDHNSPLHF. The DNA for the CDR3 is TGTGCCAGCAGCCTGGACCATAATTCACCCCTCCACTTT.